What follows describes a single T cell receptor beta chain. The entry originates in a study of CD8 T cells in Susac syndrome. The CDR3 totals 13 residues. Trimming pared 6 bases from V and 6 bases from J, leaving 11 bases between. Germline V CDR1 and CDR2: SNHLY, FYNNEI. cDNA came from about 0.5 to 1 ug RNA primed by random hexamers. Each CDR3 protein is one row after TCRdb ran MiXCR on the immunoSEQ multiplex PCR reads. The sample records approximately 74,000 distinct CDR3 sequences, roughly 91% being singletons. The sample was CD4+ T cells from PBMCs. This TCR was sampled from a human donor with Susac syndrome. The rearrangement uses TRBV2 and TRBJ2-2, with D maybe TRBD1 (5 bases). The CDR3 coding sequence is TGTGCCAGCAGGGTCGGACACGCCGGGGAGCTGTTTTTT. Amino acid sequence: CASRVGHAGELFF.